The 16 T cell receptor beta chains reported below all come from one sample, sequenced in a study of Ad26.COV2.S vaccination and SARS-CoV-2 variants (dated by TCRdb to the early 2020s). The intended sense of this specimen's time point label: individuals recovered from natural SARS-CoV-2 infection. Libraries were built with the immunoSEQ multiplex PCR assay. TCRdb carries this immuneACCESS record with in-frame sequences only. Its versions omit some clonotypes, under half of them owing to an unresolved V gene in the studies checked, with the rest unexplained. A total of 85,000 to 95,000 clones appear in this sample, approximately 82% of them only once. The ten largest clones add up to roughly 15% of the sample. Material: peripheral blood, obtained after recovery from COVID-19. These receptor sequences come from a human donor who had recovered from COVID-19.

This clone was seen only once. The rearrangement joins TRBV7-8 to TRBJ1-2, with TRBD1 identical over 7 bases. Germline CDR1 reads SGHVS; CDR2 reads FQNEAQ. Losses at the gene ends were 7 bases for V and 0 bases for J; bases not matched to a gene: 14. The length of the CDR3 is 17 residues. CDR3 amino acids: CASKAIPGGTANYGYTF. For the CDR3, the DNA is TGTGCCAGCAAGGCGATCCCGGGGGGGACAGCTAACTATGGCTACACCTTC.

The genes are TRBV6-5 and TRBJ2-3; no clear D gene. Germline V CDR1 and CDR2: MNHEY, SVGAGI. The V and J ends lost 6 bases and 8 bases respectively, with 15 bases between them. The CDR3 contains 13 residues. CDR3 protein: CASSLEPLSTQYF. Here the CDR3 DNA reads TGTGCCAGCAGCCTCGAACCCCTAAGTACGCAGTATTTT.

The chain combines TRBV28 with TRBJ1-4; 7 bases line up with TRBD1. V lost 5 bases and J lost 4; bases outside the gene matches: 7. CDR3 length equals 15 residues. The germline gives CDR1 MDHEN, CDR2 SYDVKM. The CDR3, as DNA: TGTGCCAGCAGTGTCCACAGGGGAGGTAATGAAAAACTGTTTTTT. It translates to CASSVHRGGNEKLFF.

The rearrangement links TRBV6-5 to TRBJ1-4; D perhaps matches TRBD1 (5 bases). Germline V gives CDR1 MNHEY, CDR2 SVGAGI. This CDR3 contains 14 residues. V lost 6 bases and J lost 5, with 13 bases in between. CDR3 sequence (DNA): TGTGCCAGCAGAGTGACAGTGCTCAATGAAAAACTGTTTTTT. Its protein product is CASRVTVLNEKLFF.

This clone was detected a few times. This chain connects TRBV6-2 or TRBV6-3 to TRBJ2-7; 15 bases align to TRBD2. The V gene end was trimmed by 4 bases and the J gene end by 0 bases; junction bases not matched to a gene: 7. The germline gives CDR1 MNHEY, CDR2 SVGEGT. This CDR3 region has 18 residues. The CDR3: CASSWTSGRGDLSYEQYF. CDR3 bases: TGTGCCAGCAGTTGGACTAGCGGGAGGGGGGATCTCTCCTACGAGCAGTACTTC.

The CDR3, as DNA: TGTGCCAGCAGCCAAGCCGGGACAGGGGGGTACGAGCAGTACTTC. Translating it yields CASSQAGTGGYEQYF. This chain joins TRBV4-2 and TRBJ2-7; 11 nucleotides match TRBD1. Germline assignment: CDR1 LGHNA and CDR2 YNFKEQ. The CDR3 is made up of 15 amino acids. Unmatched junction bases numbered 3, after V lost 1 base and J lost 4 bases.

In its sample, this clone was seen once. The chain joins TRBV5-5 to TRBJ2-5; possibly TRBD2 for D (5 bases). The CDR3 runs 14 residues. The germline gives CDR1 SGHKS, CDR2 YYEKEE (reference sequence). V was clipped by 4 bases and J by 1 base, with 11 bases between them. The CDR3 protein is CASSAVGSQETQYF. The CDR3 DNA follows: TGTGCCAGCAGCGCGGTGGGGAGCCAAGAGACCCAGTACTTC.

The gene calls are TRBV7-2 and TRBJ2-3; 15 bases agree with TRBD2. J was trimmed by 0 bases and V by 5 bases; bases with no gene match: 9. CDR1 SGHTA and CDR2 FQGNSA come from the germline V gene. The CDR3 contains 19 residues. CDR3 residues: CASSTRGLAGGPSTDTQYF. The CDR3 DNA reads TGTGCCAGCAGCACCCGGGGACTAGCGGGAGGCCCTAGCACAGATACGCAGTATTTT.

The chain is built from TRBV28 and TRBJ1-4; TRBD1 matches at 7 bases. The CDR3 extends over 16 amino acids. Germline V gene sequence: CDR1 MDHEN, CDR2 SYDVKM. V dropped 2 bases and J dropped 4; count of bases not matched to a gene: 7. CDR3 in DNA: TGTGCCAGCAGTTTAAGGGGTACAGGGGTTAATGAAAAACTGTTTTTT. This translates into CASSLRGTGVNEKLFF.

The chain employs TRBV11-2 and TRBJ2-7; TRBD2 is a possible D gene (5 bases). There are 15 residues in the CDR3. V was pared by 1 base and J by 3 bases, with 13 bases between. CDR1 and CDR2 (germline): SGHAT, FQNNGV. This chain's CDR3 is CASSLAYGEVYEQYF. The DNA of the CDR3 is TGTGCCAGCAGCTTAGCCTACGGGGAAGTCTACGAGCAGTACTTC.

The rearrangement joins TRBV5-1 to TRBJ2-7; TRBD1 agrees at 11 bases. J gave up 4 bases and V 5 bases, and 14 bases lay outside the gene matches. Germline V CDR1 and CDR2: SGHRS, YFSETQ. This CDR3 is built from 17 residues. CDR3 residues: CASRIGYPGQGEYEQYF. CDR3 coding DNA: TGCGCCAGCAGAATTGGGTACCCGGGACAGGGGGAGTACGAGCAGTACTTC.

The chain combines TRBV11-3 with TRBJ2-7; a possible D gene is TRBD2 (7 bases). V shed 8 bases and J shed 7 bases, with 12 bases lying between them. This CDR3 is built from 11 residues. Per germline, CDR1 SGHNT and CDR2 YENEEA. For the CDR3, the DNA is TGTGCCAGCGAAAGGGGGGGGGAGCAGTACTTC. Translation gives CASERGGEQYF.

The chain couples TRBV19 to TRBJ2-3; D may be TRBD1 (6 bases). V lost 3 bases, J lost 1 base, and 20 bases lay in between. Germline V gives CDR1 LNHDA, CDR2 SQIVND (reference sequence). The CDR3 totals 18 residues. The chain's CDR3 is CASSIFLWGHHCTDTQYF. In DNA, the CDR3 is TGTGCCAGTAGTATCTTTCTATGGGGACACCACTGCACAGATACGCAGTATTTT. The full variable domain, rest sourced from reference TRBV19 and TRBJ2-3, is DGGITQSPKYLFRKEGQNVTLSCEQNLNHDAMYWYRQDPGQGLRLIYYSQIVNDFQKGDIAEGYSVSREKKESFPLTVTSAQKNPTAFYLCASSIFLWGHHCTDTQYFGPGTRLTVL.

CDR3 loop: CASSPLLTGPHQPQHF. In nucleotides, the CDR3 is TGTGCCAGCAGCCCTCTACTGACAGGGCCTCATCAGCCCCAGCATTTT. This chain uses TRBV28 with TRBJ1-5, with TRBD1 matching over 7 bases. CDR1 and CDR2 (germline): MDHEN, SYDVKM. The V gene end was trimmed by 6 bases and the J gene end by 5 bases; junction bases not matched to a gene: 13. This CDR3 is 16 amino acids long.

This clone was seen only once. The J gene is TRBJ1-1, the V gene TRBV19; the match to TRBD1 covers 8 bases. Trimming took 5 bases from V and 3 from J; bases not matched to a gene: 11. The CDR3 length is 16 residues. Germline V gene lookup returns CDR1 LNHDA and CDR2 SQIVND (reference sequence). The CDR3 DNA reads TGTGCCAGTAGTCCCAGGACAGGGTACGGGGACACTGAAGCTTTCTTT. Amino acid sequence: CASSPRTGYGDTEAFF.

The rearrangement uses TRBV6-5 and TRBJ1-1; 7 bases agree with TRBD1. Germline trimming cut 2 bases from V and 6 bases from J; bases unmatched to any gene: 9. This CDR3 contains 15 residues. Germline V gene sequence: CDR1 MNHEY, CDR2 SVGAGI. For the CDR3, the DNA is TGTGCCAGCAGTTACCCGACAGGGTCGTTGGCTGAAGCTTTCTTT. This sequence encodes CASSYPTGSLAEAFF.